This TCR beta chain was captured by sequencing in a study of blood T cell repertoires in COVID-19. Study-level background: T cells, B-cell-depleted T cells, or PBMCs provided the cDNA or gDNA that served as material.

Methods used by the authors: Scientists estimated how many nucleated cells there were by amplifying reference gene primers. Assay: immunoSEQ multiplex PCR; the TCRdb copy retains only in-frame clones and omits some. That table furnishes V, J and clone size, whereas the DNA furnished D and trimming. Counted here are approximately 270,000 clones, approximately 85% occurring once; the ten biggest clones make up roughly 0.94%. This CDR3 spans 15 amino acids. Germline V lookup: CDR1 SGHVS, CDR2 FNYEAQ. Trimming removed 0 bases at V and 5 bases at J, with 13 bases between. The material sequenced was peripheral blood. The rearrangement links TRBV7-6 to TRBJ1-2, with D possibly matching TRBD1 (6 bases). The sequence derives from a human donor with COVID-19, enrolled during active disease. The donor label of this sample is uncertain. CDR3 sequence: CASSLAGARGYGYTF. The CDR3 DNA is TGTGCCAGCAGCTTAGCGGGGGCGAGGGGATATGGCTACACCTTC.